This TCR beta chain was observed in a study of shared clonotypes between healthy human individuals (dated by TCRdb to about 2020). With regard to the full study: Two women and a few men aged 18 to 49 years were included in the cohort. For each donor, CD4 naive and CD4 memory were each given three plates, CD8 naive was given two plates, and CD8 memory was given one plate. To estimate repertoire size and how much clonotype sharing occurs between individuals, the study deeply sequenced the blood TCR repertoires of several healthy adults. Different laboratories and diverse techniques were used to prepare libraries and sequence TCR repertoires, to increase sequencing depth and limit assay-specific biases. Per donor, leukapheresis produced somewhere between about 0.9 and 9.5 billion PBMCs.

The germline V gene specifies MNHNS as CDR1 and SASEGT as CDR2. The CDR3 spans 15 residues, from the cysteine through the phenylalanine. Of the read, only the CDR3 DNA is kept; its 45 bases are in frame from base 1. V was cut back by 6 bases and J by 2 bases, leaving a gap of 14 bases between them. The donors were healthy, HIV-negative adults who had no recently reported acute infections or vaccinations. All donors were Caucasian adults living in Nashville, Tennessee, USA. CD8 memory samples were composed of magnetically selected CD45RO+ cells combined with CCR7-negative CD45RA+ effector memory (TemRA) cells. Blood was collected by leukapheresis, and PBMCs were isolated by Ficoll-Histopaque density gradient centrifugation and then cryopreserved in liquid nitrogen vapor phase. Analytical flow cytometry was used to check the purity and quantity of every magnetically sorted T cell population. Genomic DNA was isolated from each sorted fraction and quantified by UV absorbance on a Nanodrop 2000c.

General findings and caveats noted by the study authors: Pairwise subsampling indicated that sequencing depth was expected to affect the degree of clonotype sharing among donors. Sampling was limited to blood, and TCR repertoires in tissue likely differ from TCR repertoires in blood. Incomplete sequencing was indicated by rarefaction of sorted-subset datasets, despite the large sequencing depth. The genetic and exposure-history diversity represented was limited by the small number of donors. Higher generation probabilities were observed for clonotypes shared by all four sorted-subset donors than for non-shared clonotypes. Larger estimated clonotype richness was generally found for naive subsets than for memory subsets. Across several donors, 5% to 6% of naive CD4, roughly 3.3% of naive CD8, roughly 2.2% of memory CD4, and roughly 0.41% of memory CD8 clonotypes were shared.

Using the deep immunoSEQ assay, TCR CDR3 regions were amplified from genomic DNA by multiplex PCR. Extracted genomic DNA from each cell subset was spread evenly across all wells of several immunoSEQ 96-well plates, with each plate serving as a replicate. For sorted subsets, 200 to 250 ng of genomic DNA, equivalent to some 30,000 T cell genomes, went into each replicate PCR. The purified libraries were quantified using a Qubit 3.0 fluorometer, sized with a Bioanalyzer 2100, and then quantified again using the KAPA Library Quantification kit. Each immunoSEQ 96-well plate was sequenced on its own single-read 150-cycle Illumina NextSeq 550 flow cell. Under the source paper's analysis protocol: Because the immunoSEQ output included only junctional sequences and no quality scores, the filtering could not be the same as the filtering used for full-length reads. Sequences were annotated with PyIR, a Python wrapper for IgBLAST v1.9, and V/J genes and CDR3 were assigned using IMGT germline references. Reads were removed for weak V/J assignments (E-value above 1e-6), missing CDR3, stop codons, out-of-frame junctions, or ambiguous translated residues. A V3J clonotype was defined by an identical inferred V gene, J gene, and CDR3 amino acid sequence. The percentage overlap between two repertoires was calculated by dividing the number of shared unique clonotypes by the size of the smaller repertoire. RTK rarefaction, the Chao1 estimator, and Recon v2.1 estimates of unobserved clonotypes were used to assess repertoire richness. Generation probabilities for all TCRbeta clonotypes obtained by the gDNA method from a handful of donors were computed using OLGA. TCRdb obtained this table from immuneACCESS and retained in-frame rearrangements with V and J assigned. These tables miss some clones; where compared with another copy, unresolved V genes account for less than half of the shortfall, and the remainder is unexplained. V, J and clone size are those of that table, while D and trimming were read from the DNA. For this sample there are around 79,000 clones; under 65% appear just once. 51% of the sample comes from the top ten.

To note about this clone: This clone's antigen is unknown. No qualities accompany the bases; no much larger clone lies one base away.

Sequenced input: memory CD8+ T cells sorted from blood. Explained via the paper, the cell subset or site label denotes: CD45RO+ cells pooled with CCR7-negative TemRA cells. The clonotype was recovered from a man under 40 in good health. The rearrangement combines TRBV6-1 with TRBJ1-5, with a tentative D gene TRBD1 over 5 matching bases. The DNA reads TGTGCCAGCAGGGCCGGGGCCTGGGGCAATCAGCCCCAGCATTTT. The encoded protein is CASRAGAWGNQPQHF.